These T cell receptor beta chains were read from a single sample in a study of cytotoxic CD8 clonotypes in ibrutinib-treated CLL. Sequencing used immunoSEQ multiplex PCR; TCRdb keeps in-frame clones, though not all of them. The table records around 97,000 clones, more than 75% of them present only once. Here the sequenced sample was PBMCs, taken after 12 months of ibrutinib treatment. All receptors derive from a human donor with chronic lymphocytic leukemia. Both conserved end residues are part of each CDR3. Rows give clone size only sometimes, using once, few, many, or a class for an expanded clone.

V gene | clone size | CDR3 protein
TRBV29-1 | . | CSVEEGGTF
TRBV9 | . | CASSISRGSTEAFF
TRBV2 | . | CASQLAGVNTGELFF
TRBV7-6 | . | CASSRGQGQDGYTF
TRBV29-1 | . | CSVALTGGHEQFF
TRBV7-2 | . | CASSLANYGYTF
TRBV6-5 | once | CASGQGVNTGELFF
TRBV23-1 | . | CASPRGGMTYEQYF
TRBV30 | . | CAWSVIGRTGELFF
TRBV7-2 | . | CASTSVSLGNNEQFF
TRBV9 | few | CASSASGGDEQFF
TRBV4-1 | . | CASSQTGVGVRGYTF
TRBV18 | . | CASSPPLGASNTGELFF
TRBV7-8 | . | CASSLTGTGREAFF
TRBV30 | few | CAWGIGDTQYF
TRBV7-9 | . | CASSLKGPSTEAFF
TRBV6-4 | once | CASSDPTQPGNGSPLHF
TRBV10-1 | once | CASSERGDTQYF
TRBV6-6 | . | CASSQHLVEAFF
TRBV29-1 | . | CSVAASTDTQYF
TRBV19 | . | CASSGGSANEKLFF
TRBV19 | few | CASRLRTDTYEQYF
TRBV6-6 | . | CASSGQTYEQYF
TRBV2 | . | CASRSGQETQYF
TRBV25-1 | once | CASSTGSVYEQYF
TRBV19 | once | CASSIEWTVQTQYF
TRBV2 | once | CASKVGGPSYEQYF
TRBV30 | many | CAWSPTREAFF
TRBV7-2 | . | CASSLTSGPYEQYF
TRBV10-3 | . | CAISKQQTSGNTIYF
TRBV7-2 | . | CASSLGRASNEQFF
TRBV7-2 | few | CASSLTSTYNEQFF
TRBV27 | . | CASRTTNAGSPLHF
TRBV7-2 | . | CASSLRSGGGTDTQYF
TRBV7-3 | . | CASSFSGRTGELFF